A single T cell receptor beta chain is shown here with its context. The data were produced by immunoSEQ multiplex PCR, yet TCRdb's version contains in-frame clones alone and is incomplete. The sample lists hundreds of thousands of clones, more than 75% occurring once. This entry is derived from a study of shared T cell receptors in the human thymus. The same data also went into a second study, on human thymus T cells. That investigation notes: Samples came from healthy Finnish infants during open corrective cardiac surgery. Resections from corrective heart surgery provided thymus tissue. Usage of V and J genes appeared biased in thymic and blood repertoires. Related research described strongly overlapping thymic repertoires in unrelated people.

The sample taken for sequencing was thymocytes. The clonotype comes from a boy under two years old with a congenital heart defect.

The CDR3 DNA reads as TGCGCCAGCAGCCAAGACCGTCCTAGGTATCCTTGGCAAGATACGCAGTATTTT. Translation gives CASSQDRPRYPWQDTQYF. This rearrangement joins TRBV4-3 to TRBJ2-3, with D unclear. Trimming removed 0 bases at V and 5 bases at J, with 21 bases between. CDR1 is LGHNA and CDR2 is YSLEER in the germline V gene. The CDR3 covers 18 residues.